This T cell receptor beta chain was obtained from a study of spatial heterogeneity in lung cancer. The time point: sample taken at primary tumor resection. Tumor, nontumor lung or frozen PBMC supplied whole RNA that was sequenced unsorted. At least ten counts were recorded for this clonotype. Its cognate antigen is unknown. Trimming took off 5 bases at V and 5 bases at J, with 16 bases between the two ends. Germline-derived CDR1 and CDR2 are WNHNN and SYGVQD (reference sequence). The CDR3 sequence is 14 residues long. TCRdb called the 5' RACE reads again in MiXCR, with one record for every CDR3 protein. Counted here are tens of thousands of distinct CDR3 sequences, approximately 15% occurring once; the ten biggest clones make up roughly 30%. Study results and caveats: Counts of expanded intratumoral alpha and beta TCRs tracked tumor mutation counts.

This clonotype originated in a female donor with early-stage non-small cell lung cancer. Specimen: lung tumor tissue, collected at surgery. V usage is TRBV10-1 and J usage is TRBJ2-7, with unresolved D. CDR3 coding DNA: TGCGCCAGCAGTCCCCAGACACCGGGCGACGAGCAGTACTTC. Protein: CASSPQTPGDEQYF.